The present T cell receptor beta chain was sequenced within a study of CD8 T cells in ankylosing spondylitis. Notes on the study in general: Prior work had noted some motif variants in reactive arthritis blood and synovial fluid.

Each TCR beta library was made by quantitative 5'-RACE that incorporated molecular barcodes. MiXCR, run by TCRdb on the 5' RACE reads, gives a single entry per CDR3 protein. The data show roughly 86,000 distinct CDR3 sequences, with roughly 9.6% seen just once and 4% to 5.5% held by the top ten. This clonotype was counted many times. Its antigen is unknown. V was pared by 0 bases and J by 2 bases, with 13 bases between. Germline V gene lookup returns CDR1 SGHKS and CDR2 YYEKEE (reference sequence). This CDR3 has 16 amino acids. This TCR was sampled from a male donor with ankylosing spondylitis or in good health (not recorded which). This rearrangement joins TRBV5-5 to TRBJ2-3, with D unclear. The source material was blood, either unsorted or a sorted T cell fraction (not recorded which). The CDR3 DNA is TGTGCCAGCAGCTTGGTGGCATCGTCTAACACAGATACGCAGTATTTT. Translating it yields CASSLVASSNTDTQYF.